A single sample gave rise to the 15 T cell receptor beta chains below, sequenced in a study of control samples from healthy donors and cancer patients. Clones were read by immunoSEQ multiplex PCR, and TCRdb kept only the in-frame ones, dropping some. Here the sample spans about 97,000 clones, approximately 90% being singletons. Specimen: blood. The receptors originated from a young man in good health.

CDR3 nucleotide sequence: TGCAGCGTTGAATGGCAGGGGTGGAAGACCCAGTACTTC. Its translation is CSVEWQGWKTQYF. The rearrangement links TRBV29-1 to TRBJ2-5, with D possibly matching TRBD1 (6 bases). With 2 bases removed from V and 6 bases from J, the gap between germline ends came to 13 bases. The CDR3 runs to 13 residues. Germline V gene sequence: CDR1 SQVTM, CDR2 ANQGSEA. The variable domain in full, with the rest retrieved from reference TRBV29-1 and TRBJ2-5, is SAVISQKPSRDICQRGTSLTIQCQVDSQVTMMFWYRQQPGQSLTLIATANQGSEATYESGFVIDKFPISRPNLTFSTLTVSNMSPEDSSIYLCSVEWQGWKTQYFGPGTRLLVL.

J is TRBJ2-3 and V is TRBV5-4; D is unresolved. V was trimmed by 4 bases and J by 0 bases, leaving 12 bases between them. The CDR3 is 15 amino acids. Germline values: CDR1 SGHNT, CDR2 YYREEE (reference sequence). The CDR3 loop reads CASSPLTGSTDTQYF. CDR3 nucleotide sequence: TGTGCCAGCAGCCCCCTCACGGGCAGCACAGATACGCAGTATTTT.

The chain uses TRBV27 and TRBJ2-2; 8 nucleotides agree with TRBD2. Germline values: CDR1 MNHEY, CDR2 SMNVEV (reference sequence). J lost 5 bases, V lost 6 bases, and 8 bases had no gene match. The CDR3 loop spans 15 amino acids. The CDR3 bases are TGTGCCAGCAGGTCGGGGGGGCAGAGAACCGGGGAGCTGTTTTTT. Amino acid sequence: CASRSGGQRTGELFF.

The chain couples TRBV7-9 to TRBJ1-5; D remains unclear. In germline, CDR1 is SEHNR, CDR2 FQNEAQ (reference sequence). The CDR3 is 12 residues long. The V gene lost 4 bases and the J gene lost 4 bases, with 5 bases spanning the gap. The DNA for the CDR3 is TGTGCCAGCAGCTACGAGAATCAGCCCCAGCATTTT. As protein: CASSYENQPQHF.

The chain couples TRBV7-2 to TRBJ1-1; D remains unclear. Between the trimmed V and J ends, which lost 0 bases and 3 bases, there was a span of 11 bases. This CDR3 comprises 15 residues. The germline V gene has CDR1 SGHTA and CDR2 FQGNSA. The CDR3 bases are TGTGCCAGCAGCTTAGCGGCGGCCTCGGACACTGAAGCTTTCTTT. Protein: CASSLAAASDTEAFF.

This rearrangement joins TRBV24-1 to TRBJ2-2, with TRBD2 matching over 10 bases. J lost 7 bases, V lost 9 bases, and 7 bases had no gene match. The V gene's germline CDR1 is KGHDR and CDR2 SFDVKD. The CDR3 extends over 14 amino acids. CDR3 DNA: TGTGCCACCTCGGGGGTAGCGGGAGGCGGGGAGCTGTTTTTT. Translation: CATSGVAGGGELFF.

This clone occurred a few times. The chain links TRBV25-1 to TRBJ1-6; D may be TRBD1 (5 bases). CDR3 length: 15 amino acids. The V gene lost 8 bases and the J gene lost 6 bases, with 17 bases spanning the gap. Per germline, CDR1 MGHDK and CDR2 SYGVNS. The CDR3 DNA is TGTGCCAGCGGGCGAGACGTGCAGGGTAATTCACCCCTCCACTTT. Its translation: CASGRDVQGNSPLHF.

V is TRBV2 and J is TRBJ2-4; D might be TRBD1 or TRBD2, each matching 6 bases. This CDR3 comprises 15 residues. The V end lost 1 base, the J end lost 6 bases, and 13 bases lay between the germline ends. Germline assignment: CDR1 SNHLY and CDR2 FYNNEI. The CDR3 DNA follows: TGTGCCAGCAGTGAAGACAGGGAGGTCGGAAACATTCAGTACTTC. This encodes CASSEDREVGNIQYF.

V and J are TRBV10-3 and TRBJ2-3; 12 positions agree with TRBD1. Germline assignment: CDR1 ENHRY and CDR2 SYGVKD. The CDR3 runs 15 residues. Losses at the gene ends were 6 bases for V and 5 bases for J; bases not matched to a gene: 6. CDR3 sequence reads: CAISAGTGGQDTQYF. DNA for the CDR3: TGTGCCATCAGCGCCGGGACAGGGGGCCAAGATACGCAGTATTTT.

In this sample, this clone turned up once. This CDR3 reads CASSQPGQGPRTDTQYF. CDR3 bases: TGTGCCAGCAGCCAACCGGGACAGGGCCCTCGCACAGATACGCAGTATTTT. This chain links TRBV3-1 (or the pseudogene TRBV3-2) with TRBJ2-3; TRBD1 matches at 9 bases. This CDR3 contains 17 residues. V lost 2 bases to trimming and J lost 1 base; unmatched junction nucleotides: 7. CDR1 LGHDT and CDR2 YNNKEL come from the germline V gene (reference sequence).

V gene TRBV19 combines with J gene TRBJ1-1; 10 bases agree with TRBD1. The CDR3 runs to 14 residues. The germline CDR1 and CDR2 sequences are LNHDA and SQIVND (reference sequence). V dropped 6 bases and J dropped 7; count of bases not matched to a gene: 8. Here the CDR3 DNA reads TGTGCCAGTAGGAATCGACAGGGGGCGAATGAAGCTTTCTTT. It is translated as CASRNRQGANEAFF. Together with reference TRBV19 and TRBJ1-1, the CDR3 gives the full variable domain: DGGITQSPKYLFRKEGQNVTLSCEQNLNHDAMYWYRQDPGQGLRLIYYSQIVNDFQKGDIAEGYSVSREKKESFPLTVTSAQKNPTAFYLCASRNRQGANEAFFGQGTRLTVV.

This rearrangement joins TRBV29-1 to TRBJ2-1, with D uncertain. The CDR3 is 13 amino acids. CDR1 and CDR2 (germline): SQVTM, ANQGSEA. The V and J ends lost 2 bases and 7 bases respectively, with 12 bases between them. The CDR3 DNA follows: TGCAGCGTTGAATCATTTTCTGGGAATGAGCAGTTCTTC. Its protein is CSVESFSGNEQFF.

The rearrangement links TRBV10-3 to TRBJ1-5; possible D gene TRBD1, 5 bases. The CDR3 totals 15 residues. V shed 6 bases and J shed 2 bases, with 14 bases lying between them. The germline V gene has CDR1 ENHRY and CDR2 SYGVKD. CDR3 sequence (DNA): TGTGCCATCAGGGGACTTTATGTGGGCAATCAGCCCCAGCATTTT. Protein: CAIRGLYVGNQPQHF.

The V and J genes are TRBV28 and TRBJ2-7; weak D call: TRBD1 (6 bases). V lost 6 bases to trimming and J lost 11 bases, with 23 bases between them. The CDR3 totals 14 residues. Germline lookup yields CDR1 MDHEN and CDR2 SYDVKM. CDR3 amino acids: CASSLWTETSREYF. As DNA, the CDR3 is TGTGCCAGCAGCCTATGGACAGAAACGTCCAGGGAGTACTTC.

V usage is TRBV7-8 and J usage is TRBJ2-7, with TRBD1 matching over 9 bases. The germline gives CDR1 SGHVS, CDR2 FQNEAQ. The CDR3 covers 15 residues. V shed 5 bases and J 0 bases; nucleotides not matched to a gene: 5. The CDR3 DNA sequence: TGTGCCAGCAGCCCTGGACAGGGGATCTCCTACGAGCAGTACGTC. Translating it yields CASSPGQGISYEQYV.